The rows below give T cell receptor beta chains drawn from one sample of a study of neurological immune-mediated disorders. From the 5' RACE reads, TCRdb called clonotypes with MiXCR, one entry per CDR3 protein. The sample holds about 25,000 distinct CDR3 sequences; approximately 3.2% are singletons and the top ten take 6% to 8%. Sequenced: PBMCs. These receptor sequences come from a woman aged 25-40 years with multiple sclerosis. Each CDR3 is given with its conserved first and last residue. The D gene is left open where the match is weak. Clone size is shown for a subset of rows, as once, few, many or a class of expanded clone.

abundance: many; d_gene: TRBD1; j_gene: TRBJ2-7; v_gene: TRBV20-1; CDR3aa: CSARDPLGQYKYEQYF; CDR3nt: TGCAGTGCTAGAGATCCCCTGGGACAGTACAAATACGAGCAGTACTTC
abundance: many; d_gene: .; j_gene: TRBJ1-5; v_gene: TRBV12-3/TRBV12-4; CDR3aa: CASRGGDGNQPQHF; CDR3nt: TGTGCCAGCAGAGGCGGGGACGGCAATCAGCCCCAGCATTTT
abundance: many; d_gene: TRBD1; j_gene: TRBJ1-5; v_gene: TRBV12-3/TRBV12-4; CDR3aa: CASSFGDRGPGQPQNF; CDR3nt: TGTGCCAGCAGTTTTGGCGACAGGGGGCCGGGACAGCCCCAGAATTTT
abundance: few; d_gene: .; j_gene: TRBJ1-6; v_gene: TRBV5-1; CDR3aa: CASSLDGADSPLNF; CDR3nt: TGCGCCAGCAGCTTGGATGGGGCAGATTCACCCCTCAACTTT
abundance: medium-sized; d_gene: .; j_gene: TRBJ1-2; v_gene: TRBV5-1; CDR3aa: CASSLASGEDGYTF; CDR3nt: TGCGCCAGCAGCTTGGCCAGTGGGGAAGATGGCTACACCTTC
abundance: many; d_gene: .; j_gene: TRBJ1-4; v_gene: TRBV5-1; CDR3aa: CASSLRPTTNEKLFF; CDR3nt: TGCGCCAGCAGCTTGCGGCCTACAACTAATGAAAAACTGTTTTTT
abundance: many; d_gene: TRBD1; j_gene: TRBJ1-1; v_gene: TRBV20-1; CDR3aa: CSARDRGTEAFF; CDR3nt: TGCAGTGCTAGGGACAGGGGGACTGAAGCTTTCTTT
abundance: many; d_gene: TRBD1; j_gene: TRBJ1-4; v_gene: TRBV7-9; CDR3aa: CASSRRQGALSNEKLFF; CDR3nt: TGTGCCAGCAGCCGACGACAGGGGGCCCTTTCTAATGAAAAACTGTTTTTT
abundance: .; d_gene: .; j_gene: TRBJ2-7; v_gene: TRBV7-2; CDR3aa: CASRPGTYAYEQYF; CDR3nt: TGTGCCAGCAGGCCCGGGACATACGCATACGAGCAGTACTTC
abundance: many; d_gene: .; j_gene: TRBJ2-1; v_gene: TRBV20-1; CDR3aa: CSAGVAEQFF; CDR3nt: TGCAGTGCTGGAGTAGCTGAGCAGTTCTTC
abundance: few; d_gene: .; j_gene: TRBJ1-5; v_gene: TRBV7-2; CDR3aa: CASSLETAGVQPQNF; CDR3nt: TGTGCCAGCAGCTTAGAGACAGCTGGCGTTCAGCCCCAGAATTTT
abundance: medium-sized; d_gene: TRBD1; j_gene: TRBJ2-1; v_gene: TRBV12-3/TRBV12-4; CDR3aa: CASSSTGGSYNEQFF; CDR3nt: TGTGCCAGCAGTTCAACAGGGGGGTCCTACAATGAGCAGTTCTTC
abundance: .; d_gene: .; j_gene: TRBJ2-5; v_gene: TRBV10-3; CDR3aa: CAISPDSRDETQYF; CDR3nt: TGTGCCATCAGTCCTGATAGCAGGGACGAGACCCAGTACTTC
abundance: many; d_gene: .; j_gene: TRBJ2-1; v_gene: TRBV6-1; CDR3aa: CASSEWPNNEQFF; CDR3nt: TGTGCCAGCAGTGAATGGCCAAACAATGAGCAGTTCTTC
abundance: many; d_gene: .; j_gene: TRBJ1-3; v_gene: TRBV6-5; CDR3aa: CASSYSRQGFGGNTIYF; CDR3nt: TGTGCCAGCAGTTACTCGAGGCAGGGGTTCGGAGGAAACACCATATATTTT
abundance: many; d_gene: TRBD2; j_gene: TRBJ2-2; v_gene: TRBV20-1; CDR3aa: CSAMASGGGTGELFF; CDR3nt: TGCAGTGCTATGGCTAGCGGGGGGGGCACCGGGGAGCTGTTTTTT
abundance: many; d_gene: TRBD2; j_gene: TRBJ2-7; v_gene: TRBV7-9; CDR3aa: CASSLAWASGRYEQYF; CDR3nt: TGTGCCAGCAGCTTAGCGTGGGCTAGCGGGAGGTACGAGCAGTACTTC
abundance: many; d_gene: .; j_gene: TRBJ2-7; v_gene: TRBV20-1; CDR3aa: CSARDSTYEQYF; CDR3nt: TGCAGTGCTAGGGACAGTACCTACGAGCAGTACTTC
abundance: many; d_gene: .; j_gene: TRBJ2-1; v_gene: TRBV7-2; CDR3aa: CASSLGATQGEQFF; CDR3nt: TGTGCCAGCAGCTTAGGGGCCACGCAAGGAGAGCAGTTCTTC
abundance: many; d_gene: .; j_gene: TRBJ1-2; v_gene: TRBV29-1; CDR3aa: CSVATAYGYTF; CDR3nt: TGCAGCGTTGCGACCGCTTATGGCTACACCTTC
abundance: many; d_gene: .; j_gene: TRBJ1-5; v_gene: TRBV7-2; CDR3aa: CASSPWGQPQHF; CDR3nt: TGTGCCAGCAGCCCGTGGGGTCAGCCCCAGCATTTT
abundance: many; d_gene: .; j_gene: TRBJ2-5; v_gene: TRBV5-1; CDR3aa: CASSGDTQETQYF; CDR3nt: TGCGCCAGCAGCGGAGACACACAAGAGACCCAGTACTTC